This TCR beta chain derives from a study of response to subunit inactivated influenza vaccine. General observations from the study: Every seasonal influenza vaccination brings in few new T cells, the authors suggested.

This CDR3 region has 15 residues. Germline trimming cut 1 base from V and 0 bases from J; bases unmatched to any gene: 1. Germline CDR1 SNHLY, CDR2 FYNNEI. TCRdb re-called the RT-PCR reads with MiXCR, one entry per CDR3 protein. The table lists fewer than 750,000 distinct CDR3 sequences, around 13% of them singletons, with over 8.5% in the top ten. Notes on this clonotype: Its specificity is unknown.

This sequence originates from a man over 45 who received an inactivated influenza vaccine. V is TRBV2 and J is TRBJ2-3; 7 nucleotides align to TRBD1. The sample consisted of PBMCs from blood, taken 11 to 12 days after vaccination. The DNA for the CDR3 is TGTGCCAGCAGTGAAGACAGGGGAAGCACAGATACGCAGTATTTT. Translating it yields CASSEDRGSTDTQYF.